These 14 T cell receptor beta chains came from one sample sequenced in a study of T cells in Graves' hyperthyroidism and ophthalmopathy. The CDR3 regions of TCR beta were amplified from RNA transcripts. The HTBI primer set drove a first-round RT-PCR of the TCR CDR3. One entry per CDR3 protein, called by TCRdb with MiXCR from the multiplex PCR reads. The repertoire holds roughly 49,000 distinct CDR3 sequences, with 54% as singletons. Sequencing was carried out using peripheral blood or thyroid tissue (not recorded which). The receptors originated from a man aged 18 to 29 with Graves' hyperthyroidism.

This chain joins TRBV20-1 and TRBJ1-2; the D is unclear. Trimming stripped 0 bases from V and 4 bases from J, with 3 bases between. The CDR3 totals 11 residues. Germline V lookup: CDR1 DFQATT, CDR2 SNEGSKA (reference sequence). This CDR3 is CSARDGYGYTF. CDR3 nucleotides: TGCAGTGCTAGAGACGGCTATGGCTACACCTTC.

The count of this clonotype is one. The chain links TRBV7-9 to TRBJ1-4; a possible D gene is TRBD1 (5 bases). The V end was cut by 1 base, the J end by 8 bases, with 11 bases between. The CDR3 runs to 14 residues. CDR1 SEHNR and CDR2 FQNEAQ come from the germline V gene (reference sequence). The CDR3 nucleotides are TGTGCCAGCAGCTTAGGGATCGAGGGGGAAAAACTGTTTTTT. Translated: CASSLGIEGEKLFF.

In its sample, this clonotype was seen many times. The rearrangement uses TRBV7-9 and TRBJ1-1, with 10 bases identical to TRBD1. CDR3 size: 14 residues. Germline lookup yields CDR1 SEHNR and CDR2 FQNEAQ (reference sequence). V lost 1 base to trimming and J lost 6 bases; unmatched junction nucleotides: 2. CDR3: CASSLGQGAAEAFF. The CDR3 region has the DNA TGTGCCAGCAGCTTAGGACAGGGGGCCGCTGAAGCTTTCTTT.

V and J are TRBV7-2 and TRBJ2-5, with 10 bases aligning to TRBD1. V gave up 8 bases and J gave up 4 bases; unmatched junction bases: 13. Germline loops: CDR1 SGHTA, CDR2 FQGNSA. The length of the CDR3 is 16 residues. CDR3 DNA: TGTGCCAGCGGCCGACACGGGACAGGGGTGTTAGAGACCCAGTACTTC. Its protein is CASGRHGTGVLETQYF.

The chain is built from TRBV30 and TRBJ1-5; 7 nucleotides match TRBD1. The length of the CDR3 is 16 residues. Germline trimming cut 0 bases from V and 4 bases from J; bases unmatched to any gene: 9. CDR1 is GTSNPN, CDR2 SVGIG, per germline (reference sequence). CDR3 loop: CAWSVPAQGVNQPQHF. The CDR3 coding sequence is TGTGCCTGGAGTGTACCCGCTCAGGGGGTGAATCAGCCCCAGCATTTT. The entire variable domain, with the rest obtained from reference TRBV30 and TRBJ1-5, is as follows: SQTIHQWPATLVQPVGSPLSLECTVEGTSNPNLYWYRQAAGRGLQLLFYSVGIGQISSEVPQNLSASRPQDRQFILSSKKLLLSDSGFYLCAWSVPAQGVNQPQHFGDGTRLSIL.

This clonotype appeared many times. CDR3 sequence (DNA): TGCAGTGCTACACACAGTGGACTCATAAATAGAAGCTACGAGCAGTACTTC. Protein product: CSATHSGLINRSYEQYF. The chain joins TRBV20-1 to TRBJ2-7; weak D call: TRBD2 (5 bases). Germline CDR1 DFQATT, CDR2 SNEGSKA (reference sequence). This CDR3 contains 17 residues. Trimming removed 4 bases at V and 3 bases at J, with 25 bases between.

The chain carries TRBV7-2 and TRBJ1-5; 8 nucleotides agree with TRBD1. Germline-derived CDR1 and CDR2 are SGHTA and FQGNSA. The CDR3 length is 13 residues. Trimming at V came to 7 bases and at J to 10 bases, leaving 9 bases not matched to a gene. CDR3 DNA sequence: TGTGCCAGCAAGACAGGGGTGGGTCAACCCCAGCATTTT. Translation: CASKTGVGQPQHF.

The CDR3 DNA reads TGTGCCACCTCGGCAGGGTCCGGAGAGACCCAGTACTTC. Encoded protein: CATSAGSGETQYF. The chain recombines TRBV11-2 with TRBJ2-5; tentative D call: TRBD1 (5 bases). The ends were cut back, 10 bases at V and 4 bases at J, with 16 bases in the middle. This CDR3 contains 13 residues. Germline V gene lookup returns CDR1 SGHAT and CDR2 FQNNGV.

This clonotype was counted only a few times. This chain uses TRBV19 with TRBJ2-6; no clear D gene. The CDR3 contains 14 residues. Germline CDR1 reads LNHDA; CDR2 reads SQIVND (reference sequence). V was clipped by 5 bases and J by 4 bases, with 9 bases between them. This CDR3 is CASSLASGANVLTF. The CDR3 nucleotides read TGTGCCAGTAGTTTAGCCTCCGGGGCCAACGTCCTGACTTTC.

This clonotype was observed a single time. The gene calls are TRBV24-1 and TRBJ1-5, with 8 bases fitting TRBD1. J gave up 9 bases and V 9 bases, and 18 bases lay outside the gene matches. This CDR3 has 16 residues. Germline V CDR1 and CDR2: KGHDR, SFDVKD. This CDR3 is CATPFGRGHVLGPQHF. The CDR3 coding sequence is TGTGCCACCCCCTTTGGCAGGGGGCATGTGTTGGGGCCCCAGCATTTT.

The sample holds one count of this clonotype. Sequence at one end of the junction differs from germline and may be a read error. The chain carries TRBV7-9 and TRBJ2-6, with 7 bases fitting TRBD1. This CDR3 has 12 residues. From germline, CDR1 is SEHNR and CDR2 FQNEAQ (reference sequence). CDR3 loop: CASRQGRGTEAF. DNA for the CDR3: TGCGCCAGCAGACAGGGACGGGGTACTGAAGCTTTC. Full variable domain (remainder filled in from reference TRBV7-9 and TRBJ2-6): DTGVSQNPRHKITKRGQNVTFRCDPISEHNRLYWYRQTLGQGPEFLTYFQNEAQLEKSRLLSDRFSAERPKGSFSTLEIQRTEQGDSAMYLCASRQGRGTEAFGAGSRLTVL.

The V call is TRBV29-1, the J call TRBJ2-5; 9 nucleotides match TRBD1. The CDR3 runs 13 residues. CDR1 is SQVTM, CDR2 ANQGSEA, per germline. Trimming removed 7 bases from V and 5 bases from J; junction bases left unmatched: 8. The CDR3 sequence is CSAWDRDVETQYF. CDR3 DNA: TGCAGCGCTTGGGACAGGGATGTGGAGACCCAGTACTTC.

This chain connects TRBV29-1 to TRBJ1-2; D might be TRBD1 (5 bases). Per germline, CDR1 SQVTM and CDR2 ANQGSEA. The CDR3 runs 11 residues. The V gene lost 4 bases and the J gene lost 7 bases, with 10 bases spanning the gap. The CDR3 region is CSVVGGSGYTF. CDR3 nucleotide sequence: TGCAGCGTTGTCGGGGGTAGTGGCTACACCTTC. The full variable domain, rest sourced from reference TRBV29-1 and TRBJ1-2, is SAVISQKPSRDICQRGTSLTIQCQVDSQVTMMFWYRQQPGQSLTLIATANQGSEATYESGFVIDKFPISRPNLTFSTLTVSNMSPEDSSIYLCSVVGGSGYTFGSGTRLTVV.

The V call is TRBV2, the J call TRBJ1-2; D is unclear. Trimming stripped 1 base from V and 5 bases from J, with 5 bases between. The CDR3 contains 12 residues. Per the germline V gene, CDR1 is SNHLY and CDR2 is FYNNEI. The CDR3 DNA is TGTGCCAGCAGTGAAGGGCTTTATGGCTACACCTTC. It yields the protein CASSEGLYGYTF.